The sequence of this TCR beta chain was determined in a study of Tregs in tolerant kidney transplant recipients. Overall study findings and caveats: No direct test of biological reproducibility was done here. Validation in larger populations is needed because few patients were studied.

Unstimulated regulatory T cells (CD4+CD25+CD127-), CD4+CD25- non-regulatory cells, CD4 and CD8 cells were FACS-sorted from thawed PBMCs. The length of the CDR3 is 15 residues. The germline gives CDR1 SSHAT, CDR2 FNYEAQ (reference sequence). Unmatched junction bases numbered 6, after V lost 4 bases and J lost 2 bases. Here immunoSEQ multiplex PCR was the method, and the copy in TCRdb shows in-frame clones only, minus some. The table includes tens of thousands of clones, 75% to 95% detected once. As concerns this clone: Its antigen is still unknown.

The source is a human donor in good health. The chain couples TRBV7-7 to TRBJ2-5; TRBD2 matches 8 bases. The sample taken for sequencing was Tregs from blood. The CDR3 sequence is CASSWGGLEQETQYF. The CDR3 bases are TGTGCCAGCAGCTGGGGGGGACTAGAACAAGAGACCCAGTACTTC.